This record concerns one TCR beta chain sequence. Its antigen is not identified. There are 16 residues in the CDR3. The V segment lost 0 bases and the J segment 0 bases; nucleotides outside the gene matches: 2. From germline, CDR1 is MNHNY and CDR2 SVGAGI (reference sequence). This sample was included in a study of cytomegalovirus exposure and HLA in healthy donors. Study-level background: As an earlier analysis found, 150 million to 200 million T cells yielded 95 million to 130 million unique TCR beta sequences.

It was with 60 Vbeta and 13 Jbeta primers that the PCR ran. Assay used: immunoSEQ multiplex PCR; TCRdb lists only in-frame clones, some missing. The sample yields approximately 160,000 clones, over 70% seen once. Findings and caveats of the study: Per a later analysis, 15,000 to 20,000 TCR beta sequences showed association with HLA alleles at 0.05 false discovery rate. Upon later analysis, TCR association rates were observed to vary by HLA locus, being highest for DRB1 and lowest for HLA-C.

This rearrangement joins TRBV6-6 to TRBJ1-2, with TRBD1 identical over 9 bases. The TCR was taken from a man aged 25 to 45 in good health and CMV-seropositive. Sequenced input: PBMCs. The CDR3 nucleotides are TGTGCCAGCAGTTACTCCGGGACAGGGTCTAACTATGGCTACACCTTC. The encoded protein is CASSYSGTGSNYGYTF.